This TCR beta chain derives from a study of beta chain features in type 1 diabetes. Study findings and constraints: Shorter TCRB CDR3s, moderately but significantly so, marked every one of the four CD4+ subsets in Type 1 diabetes patients. VDJ junctions sequenced from type 1 diabetes patients showed fewer insertions and more deletions.

Staining for CD45RO/CCR7/CD25/CD127/CD95/CD27 allowed sorting of CD4+ naive, central memory, regulatory and stem cell-like memory cells. This clone was detected only a few times. Its matching antigen is unknown. Trimming took 0 bases from V and 1 from J, leaving 4 bases between them. Germline V gene sequence: CDR1 SGHNT, CDR2 YYREEE (reference sequence). The CDR3 is made up of 13 amino acids. Expressed TCRB transcripts were sequenced after all isolated RNA was converted to cDNA. This table comes from immunoSEQ multiplex PCR, and its TCRdb copy is limited to in-frame clones, with some not included. The table shows about 450,000 clones, with approximately 10% occurring only once.

Input material: naive CD4+ T cells from blood. This receptor was taken from a woman between 18 and 30 years old in good health. The rearrangement links TRBV5-4 to TRBJ1-2, with D unclear. The CDR3 region is CASSLASNYGYTF. As DNA, the CDR3 is TGTGCCAGCAGCTTGGCCAGTAACTATGGCTACACCTTC.